This T cell receptor (beta chain) is from a study of response to subunit inactivated influenza vaccine. Overall study findings and caveats: Few new T cells, the authors suggested, are recruited by each seasonal influenza vaccination.

This clonotype has ten or more counts. What it recognizes is unknown. Via MiXCR, TCRdb re-called the RT-PCR reads, giving one row per CDR3 protein. Of around 190,000 distinct CDR3 sequences listed, approximately 8.7% are singletons. The CDR3 has 13 amino acids. From germline, CDR1 is DFQATT and CDR2 SNEGSKA (reference sequence). Trimming pared 0 bases from V and 0 bases from J, leaving 5 bases between. The gene calls are TRBV20-1 and TRBJ1-1; D ambiguous. The specimen was non-naive T cells sorted from PBMCs, collected on the day of vaccination. This clonotype was sampled from a man in his forties or fifties who received an inactivated influenza vaccine. The CDR3 loop is CSAREDMNTEAFF. In nucleotides, the CDR3 is TGCAGTGCTAGAGAGGATATGAACACTGAAGCTTTCTTT.